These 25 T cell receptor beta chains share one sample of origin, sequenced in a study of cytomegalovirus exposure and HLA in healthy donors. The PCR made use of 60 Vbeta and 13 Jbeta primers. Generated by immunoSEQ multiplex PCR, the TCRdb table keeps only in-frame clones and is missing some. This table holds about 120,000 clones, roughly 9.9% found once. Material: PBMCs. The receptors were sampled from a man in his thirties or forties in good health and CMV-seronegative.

CDR3 residues: CASGPHSGGASDTQYF. The CDR3 DNA sequence: TGTGCTAGTGGTCCTCATAGCGGGGGGGCCTCAGATACGCAGTATTTT. The chain uses TRBV12-5 and TRBJ2-3; TRBD2 agrees at 11 bases. With V trimmed by 5 bases and J by 4 bases, 8 bases remained unmatched. CDR1 is LGHNT, CDR2 FRNRAP, per germline. CDR3 length: 16 amino acids. The entire variable domain, with the rest obtained from reference TRBV12-5 and TRBJ2-3, is as follows: DARVTQTPRHKVTEMGQEVTMRCQPILGHNTVFWYRQTMMQGLELLAYFRNRAPLDDSGMPKDRFSAEMPDATLATLKIQPSEPRDSAVYFCASGPHSGGASDTQYFGPGTRLTVL.

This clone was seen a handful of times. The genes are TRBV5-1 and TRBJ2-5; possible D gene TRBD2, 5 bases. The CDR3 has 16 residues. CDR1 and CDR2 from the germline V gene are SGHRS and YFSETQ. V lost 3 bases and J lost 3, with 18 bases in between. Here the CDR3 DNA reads TGCGCCAGCAGCTCCCTGTGGGGAGAATACGAAGAGACCCAGTACTTC. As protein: CASSSLWGEYEETQYF.

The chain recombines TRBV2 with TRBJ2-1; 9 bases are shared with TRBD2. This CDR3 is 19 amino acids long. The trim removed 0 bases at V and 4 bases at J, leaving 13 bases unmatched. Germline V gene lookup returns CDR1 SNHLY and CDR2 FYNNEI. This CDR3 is CASSEAYWTSAALYNEQFF. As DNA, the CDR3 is TGTGCCAGCAGTGAAGCTTATTGGACTAGCGCGGCCCTTTACAATGAGCAGTTCTTC.

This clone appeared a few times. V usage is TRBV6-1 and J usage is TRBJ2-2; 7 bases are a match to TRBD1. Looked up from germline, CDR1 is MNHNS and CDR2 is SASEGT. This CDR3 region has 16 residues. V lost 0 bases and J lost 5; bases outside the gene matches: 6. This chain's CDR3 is CASSEATGKWTGELFF. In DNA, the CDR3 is TGTGCCAGCAGTGAAGCGACAGGGAAATGGACCGGGGAGCTGTTTTTT.

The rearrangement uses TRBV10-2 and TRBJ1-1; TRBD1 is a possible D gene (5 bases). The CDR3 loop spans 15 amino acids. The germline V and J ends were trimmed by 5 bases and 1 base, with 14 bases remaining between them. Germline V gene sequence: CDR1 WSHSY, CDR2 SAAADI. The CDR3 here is CASSPSGTGNTEAFF. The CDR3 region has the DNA TGCGCCAGCAGTCCCTCCGGGACTGGGAACACTGAAGCTTTCTTT.

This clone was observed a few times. The CDR3 DNA reads TGTGCCAGCAGCCTAGGGAGGCTCCCACAAGAGACCCAGTACTTC. It translates to CASSLGRLPQETQYF. V is TRBV5-6 and J is TRBJ2-5; possibly TRBD2 for D (6 bases). The germline CDR1 and CDR2 sequences are SGHDT and YYEEEE. This CDR3 has 15 amino acids. V lost 4 bases and J 2 bases, leaving 15 bases between the germline ends.

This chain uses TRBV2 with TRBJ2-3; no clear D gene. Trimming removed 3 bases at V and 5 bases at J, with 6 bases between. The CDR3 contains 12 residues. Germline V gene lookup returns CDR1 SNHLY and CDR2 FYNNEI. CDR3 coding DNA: TGTGCCAGCAGTGAGTTGAGAGATACGCAGTATTTT. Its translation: CASSELRDTQYF.

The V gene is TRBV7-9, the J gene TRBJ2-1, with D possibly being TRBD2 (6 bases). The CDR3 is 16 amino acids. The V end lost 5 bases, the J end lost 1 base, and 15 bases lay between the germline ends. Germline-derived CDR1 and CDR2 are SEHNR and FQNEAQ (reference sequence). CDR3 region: CASSIRIGGSYNEQFF. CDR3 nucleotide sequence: TGTGCCAGCAGCATACGGATTGGAGGGTCCTACAATGAGCAGTTCTTC.

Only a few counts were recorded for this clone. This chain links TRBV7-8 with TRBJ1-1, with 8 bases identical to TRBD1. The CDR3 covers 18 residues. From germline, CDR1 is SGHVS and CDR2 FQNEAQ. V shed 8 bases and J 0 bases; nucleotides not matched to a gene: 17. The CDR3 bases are TGTGCCAGCTTACTCCAGGGGGCTGTTATCGGGGTGAACACTGAAGCTTTCTTT. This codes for CASLLQGAVIGVNTEAFF.

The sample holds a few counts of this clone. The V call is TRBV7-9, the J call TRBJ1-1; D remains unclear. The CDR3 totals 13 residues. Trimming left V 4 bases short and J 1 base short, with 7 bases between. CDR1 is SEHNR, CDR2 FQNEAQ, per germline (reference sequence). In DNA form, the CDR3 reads TGTGCCAGCAGCTCCCAGGAGAACACTGAAGCTTTCTTT. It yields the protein CASSSQENTEAFF.

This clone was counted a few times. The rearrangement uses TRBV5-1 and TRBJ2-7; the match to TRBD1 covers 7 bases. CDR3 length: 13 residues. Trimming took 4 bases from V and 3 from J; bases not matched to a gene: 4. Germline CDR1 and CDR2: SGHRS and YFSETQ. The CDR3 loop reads CASSPGQFYEQYF. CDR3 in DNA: TGCGCCAGCAGCCCGGGACAGTTCTACGAGCAGTACTTC.

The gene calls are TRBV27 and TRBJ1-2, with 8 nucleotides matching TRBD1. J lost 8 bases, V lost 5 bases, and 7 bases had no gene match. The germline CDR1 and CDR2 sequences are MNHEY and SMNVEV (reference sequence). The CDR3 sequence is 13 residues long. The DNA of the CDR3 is TGTGCCAGCAGTCTTCAGGGGGCGTGGGGCTACACCTTC. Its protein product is CASSLQGAWGYTF.

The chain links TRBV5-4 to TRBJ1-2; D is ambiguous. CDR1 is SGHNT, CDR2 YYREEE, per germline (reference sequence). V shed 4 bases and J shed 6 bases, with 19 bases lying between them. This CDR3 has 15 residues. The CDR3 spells CASSLDRVQTNGYTF. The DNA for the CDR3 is TGTGCCAGCAGCCTCGACCGGGTCCAGACGAATGGCTACACCTTC.

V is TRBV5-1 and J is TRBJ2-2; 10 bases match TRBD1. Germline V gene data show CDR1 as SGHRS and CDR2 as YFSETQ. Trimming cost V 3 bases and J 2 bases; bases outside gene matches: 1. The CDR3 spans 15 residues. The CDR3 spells CASSWDRGNTGELFF. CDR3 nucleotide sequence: TGCGCCAGCAGCTGGGACAGGGGAAACACCGGGGAGCTGTTTTTT.

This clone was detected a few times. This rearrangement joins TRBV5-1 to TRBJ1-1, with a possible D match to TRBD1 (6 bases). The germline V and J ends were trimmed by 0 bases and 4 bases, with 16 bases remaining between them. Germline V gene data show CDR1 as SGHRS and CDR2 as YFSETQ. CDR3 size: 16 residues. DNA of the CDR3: TGCGCCAGCAGCTTGGGGCCCCAGGGGCAGGGCACTGAAGCTTTCTTT. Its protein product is CASSLGPQGQGTEAFF.

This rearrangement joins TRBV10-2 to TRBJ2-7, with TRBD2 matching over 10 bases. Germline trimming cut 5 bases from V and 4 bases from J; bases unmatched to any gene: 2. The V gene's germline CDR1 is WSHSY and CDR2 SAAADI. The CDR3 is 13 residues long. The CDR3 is CASSLAGEYEQYF. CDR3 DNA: TGCGCCAGCAGTCTAGCGGGAGAATACGAGCAGTACTTC.

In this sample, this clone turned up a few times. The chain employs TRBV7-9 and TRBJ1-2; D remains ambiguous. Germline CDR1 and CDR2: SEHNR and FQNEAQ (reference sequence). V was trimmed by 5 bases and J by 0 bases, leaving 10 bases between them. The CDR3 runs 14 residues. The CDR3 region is CASSPILPNYGYTF. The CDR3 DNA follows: TGTGCCAGCAGCCCTATTTTACCTAACTATGGCTACACCTTC.

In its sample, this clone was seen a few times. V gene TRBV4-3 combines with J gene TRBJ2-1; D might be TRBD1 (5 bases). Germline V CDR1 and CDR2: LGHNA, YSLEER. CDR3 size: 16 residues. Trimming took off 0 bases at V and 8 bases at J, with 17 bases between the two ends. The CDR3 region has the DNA TGCGCCAGCAGCCAAGAATGGGAAAGGGGAAGGGATGAGCAGTTCTTC. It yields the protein CASSQEWERGRDEQFF.

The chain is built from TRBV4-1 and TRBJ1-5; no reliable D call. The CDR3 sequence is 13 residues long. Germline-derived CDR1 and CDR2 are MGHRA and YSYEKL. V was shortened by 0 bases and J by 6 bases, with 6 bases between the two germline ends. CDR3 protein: CASSQEASQPQHF. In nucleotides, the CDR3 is TGCGCCAGCAGCCAAGAGGCAAGTCAGCCCCAGCATTTT.

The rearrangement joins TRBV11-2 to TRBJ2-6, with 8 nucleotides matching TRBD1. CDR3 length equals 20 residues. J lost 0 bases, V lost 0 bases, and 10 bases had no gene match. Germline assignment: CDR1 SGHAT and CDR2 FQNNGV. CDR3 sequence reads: CASSLDRWDRRASGANVLTF. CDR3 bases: TGTGCCAGCAGCTTAGATAGGTGGGACAGGCGGGCCTCTGGGGCCAACGTCCTGACTTTC.

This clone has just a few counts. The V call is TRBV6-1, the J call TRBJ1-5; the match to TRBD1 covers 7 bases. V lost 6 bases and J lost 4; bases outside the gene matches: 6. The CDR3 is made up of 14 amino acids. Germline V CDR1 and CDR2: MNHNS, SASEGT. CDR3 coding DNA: TGTGCCAGCAGGGGGGACAGATGGAATCAGCCCCAGCATTTT. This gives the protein CASRGDRWNQPQHF.

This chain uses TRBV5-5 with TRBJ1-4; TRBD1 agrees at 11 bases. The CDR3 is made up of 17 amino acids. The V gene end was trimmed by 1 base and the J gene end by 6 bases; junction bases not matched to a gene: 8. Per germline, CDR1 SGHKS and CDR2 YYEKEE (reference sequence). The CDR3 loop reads CASSLRDRGWFDEKLFF. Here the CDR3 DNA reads TGTGCCAGCAGCTTGAGGGACAGGGGGTGGTTCGATGAAAAACTGTTTTTT.

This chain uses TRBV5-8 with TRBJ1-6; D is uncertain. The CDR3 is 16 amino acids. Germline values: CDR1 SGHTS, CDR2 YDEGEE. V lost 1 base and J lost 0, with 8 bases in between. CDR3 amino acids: CASSLPPSSYNSPLHF. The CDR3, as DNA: TGTGCCAGCAGCTTGCCCCCGAGCTCCTATAATTCACCCCTCCACTTT.

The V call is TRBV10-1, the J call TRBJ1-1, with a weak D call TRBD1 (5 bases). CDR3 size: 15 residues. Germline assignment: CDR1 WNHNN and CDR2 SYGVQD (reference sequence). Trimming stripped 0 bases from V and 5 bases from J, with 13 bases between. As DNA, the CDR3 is TGCGCCAGCAGTGAGTCCAGCGTAGGGGAAACTGAAGCTTTCTTT. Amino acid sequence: CASSESSVGETEAFF.

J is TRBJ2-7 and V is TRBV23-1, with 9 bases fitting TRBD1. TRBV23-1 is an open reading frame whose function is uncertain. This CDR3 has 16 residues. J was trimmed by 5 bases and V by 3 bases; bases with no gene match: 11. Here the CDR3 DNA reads TGCGCCAGCAGTCAGCACCTCGGGACAGGGCGCGACGAGCAGTACTTC. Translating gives CASSQHLGTGRDEQYF.